The 10 T cell receptor beta chains below all came from one sample that was sequenced in a study of cytomegalovirus exposure and HLA in healthy donors. 13 Jbeta primers and 60 Vbeta primers were used for the PCR. The data were produced by immunoSEQ multiplex PCR, yet TCRdb's version contains in-frame clones alone and is incomplete. Seen here are roughly 90,000 clones, nearly 80% observed once, and the top ten hold 4.6%. The sample was PBMCs. These receptors were obtained from a woman aged 40-49 years in good health and CMV-seropositive.

This sequence joins TRBV5-8 and TRBJ2-5, with 7 positions matching TRBD1. Germline CDR1 reads SGHTS; CDR2 reads YDEGEE. V lost 2 bases to trimming and J lost 1 base; unmatched junction nucleotides: 8. The CDR3 sequence is 16 residues long. The chain's CDR3 is CASSFYLTGTQETQYF. The CDR3 bases are TGTGCCAGCAGCTTTTACCTGACAGGGACCCAAGAGACCCAGTACTTC.

The genes are TRBV7-2 and TRBJ2-6; 10 bases fit TRBD1. Germline-derived CDR1 and CDR2 are SGHTA and FQGNSA. This CDR3 comprises 19 residues. V dropped 4 bases and J dropped 2; count of bases not matched to a gene: 11. The CDR3 sequence is CASSSQSRGQGTGANVLTF. The CDR3 nucleotides are TGTGCCAGCAGCTCCCAAAGCCGGGGACAGGGGACTGGGGCCAACGTCCTGACTTTC.

This chain connects TRBV7-8 to TRBJ2-5; D unclear. The V end was cut by 8 bases, the J end by 2 bases, with 18 bases between. Germline loops: CDR1 SGHVS, CDR2 FQNEAQ. This CDR3 is 15 amino acids long. CDR3 in amino acids: CASQYGETGQETQYF. The CDR3 coding sequence is TGTGCCAGCCAATATGGTGAGACTGGGCAAGAGACCCAGTACTTC. Together with reference TRBV7-8 and TRBJ2-5, the CDR3 gives the full variable domain: GAGVSQSPRYKVAKRGQDVALRCDPISGHVSLFWYQQALGQGPEFLTYFQNEAQLDKSGLPSDRFFAERPEGSVSTLKIQRTQQEDSAVYLCASQYGETGQETQYFGPGTRLLVL.

This clone appeared once. The chain recombines TRBV5-4 with TRBJ2-5, with TRBD2 matching over 8 bases. After removal of 4 bases from V and 1 base from J, the junction contained 9 bases not matched to a gene. The CDR3 consists of 16 residues. CDR1 is SGHNT, CDR2 YYREEE, per germline (reference sequence). CDR3 amino acids: CASSPGGSRAQETQYF. CDR3 nucleotide sequence: TGTGCCAGCAGCCCGGGGGGGTCGAGGGCCCAAGAGACCCAGTACTTC.

V and J are TRBV5-1 and TRBJ2-3; the match to TRBD1 covers 8 bases. With 0 bases clipped from V and 6 bases from J, the junction kept 12 bases outside the gene matches. The CDR3 runs 17 residues. Germline V gene data show CDR1 as SGHRS and CDR2 as YFSETQ. The CDR3 spells CASSLARQGARGDTQYF. CDR3 DNA: TGCGCCAGCAGCTTGGCCAGGCAGGGGGCGAGAGGGGATACGCAGTATTTT.

The chain joins TRBV27 to TRBJ2-3, with TRBD2 matching over 8 bases. CDR1 and CDR2 (germline): MNHEY, SMNVEV (reference sequence). This CDR3 spans 18 amino acids. J gave up 6 bases and V 2 bases, and 16 bases lay outside the gene matches. CDR3: CASSLTPPTSAGVDTQYF. DNA of the CDR3: TGTGCCAGCAGTTTAACCCCCCCGACTAGCGCGGGAGTTGATACGCAGTATTTT.

The chain recombines TRBV7-3 with TRBJ2-1, with no clear D. Between the trimmed V and J ends, which lost 5 bases and 4 bases, there was a span of 9 bases. The CDR3 contains 13 residues. Germline loops: CDR1 SGHTA, CDR2 FQGTGA. CDR3 in DNA: TGTGCCAGCAGCCCGAGTATTTACAATGAGCAGTTCTTC. Translated, it gives CASSPSIYNEQFF.

This rearrangement joins TRBV29-1 to TRBJ2-5; D perhaps matches TRBD2 (5 bases). V lost 6 bases, J lost 5 bases, and 22 bases lay in between. Per germline, CDR1 SQVTM and CDR2 ANQGSEA. The CDR3 loop spans 15 amino acids. CDR3 sequence: CSVEKRVMVGETQYF. In nucleotides, the CDR3 is TGCAGCGTGGAAAAGAGGGTCATGGTAGGGGAGACCCAGTACTTC.

This rearrangement joins TRBV18 to TRBJ2-6, with D possibly matching TRBD2 (6 bases). V was clipped by 3 bases and J by 2 bases, with 14 bases between them. This CDR3 region has 17 residues. The germline CDR1 and CDR2 sequences are KGHSH and LQKENI. The CDR3 sequence is CASSPLGQRAGANVLTF. DNA for the CDR3: TGTGCCAGCTCACCCCTCGGGCAGCGGGCTGGGGCCAACGTCCTGACTTTC.

This clone has just a few counts. V and J are TRBV4-3 and TRBJ1-6, with TRBD1 as a possible D gene (5 bases). V was pared by 4 bases and J by 8 bases, with 21 bases between. This CDR3 has 17 residues. Germline V lookup: CDR1 LGHNA, CDR2 YSLEER. The DNA of the CDR3 is TGCGCCAGCAGCCCCCAACCCCCAGGGCAATGGGATTCACCCCTCCACTTT. Translation: CASSPQPPGQWDSPLHF.